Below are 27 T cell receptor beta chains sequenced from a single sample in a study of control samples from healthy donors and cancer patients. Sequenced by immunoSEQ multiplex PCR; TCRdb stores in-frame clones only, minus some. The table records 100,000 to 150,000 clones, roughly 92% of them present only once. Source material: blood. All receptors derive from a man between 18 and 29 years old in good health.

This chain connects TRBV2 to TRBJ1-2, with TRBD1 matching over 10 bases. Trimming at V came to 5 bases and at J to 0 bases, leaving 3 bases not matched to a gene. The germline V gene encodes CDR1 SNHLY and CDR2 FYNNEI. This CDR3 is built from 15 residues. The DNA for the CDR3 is TGTGCCAGCAGTCCGGGACAGGGGACTAACTATGGCTACACCTTC. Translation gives CASSPGQGTNYGYTF.

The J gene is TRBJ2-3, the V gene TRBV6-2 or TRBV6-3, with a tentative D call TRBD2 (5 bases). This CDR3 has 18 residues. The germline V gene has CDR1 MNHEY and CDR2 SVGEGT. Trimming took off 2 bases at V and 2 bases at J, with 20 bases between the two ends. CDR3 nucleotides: TGTGCCAGCAGTTACCAAGCGCACAAGCGGTTTATCACAGATACGCAGTATTTT. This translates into CASSYQAHKRFITDTQYF.

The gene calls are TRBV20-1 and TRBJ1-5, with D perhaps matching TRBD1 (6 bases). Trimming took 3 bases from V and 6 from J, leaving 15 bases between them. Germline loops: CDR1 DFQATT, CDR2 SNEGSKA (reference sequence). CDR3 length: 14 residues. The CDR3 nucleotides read TGCAGTGCTAGTATCGGGGGGCGCGGTCAGCCCCAGCATTTT. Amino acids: CSASIGGRGQPQHF.

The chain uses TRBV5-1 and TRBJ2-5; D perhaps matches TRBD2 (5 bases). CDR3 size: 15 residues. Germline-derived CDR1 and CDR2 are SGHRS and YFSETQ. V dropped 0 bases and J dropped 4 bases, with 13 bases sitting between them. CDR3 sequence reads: CASSLEPGLGETQYF. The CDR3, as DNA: TGCGCCAGCAGCTTGGAACCGGGGTTGGGAGAGACCCAGTACTTC.

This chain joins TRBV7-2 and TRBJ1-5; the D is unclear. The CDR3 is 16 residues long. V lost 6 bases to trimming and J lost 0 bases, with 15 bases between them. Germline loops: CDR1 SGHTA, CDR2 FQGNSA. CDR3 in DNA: TGTGCCAGCAGTGTTAGATACACTTATAGCAATCAGCCCCAGCATTTT. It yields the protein CASSVRYTYSNQPQHF.

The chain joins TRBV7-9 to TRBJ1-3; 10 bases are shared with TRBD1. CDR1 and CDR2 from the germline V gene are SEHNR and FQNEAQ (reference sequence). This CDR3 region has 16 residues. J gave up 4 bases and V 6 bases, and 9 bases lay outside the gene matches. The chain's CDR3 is CASSPGTGVSGNTIYF. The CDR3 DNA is TGTGCCAGCAGTCCCGGGACAGGGGTTTCAGGAAACACCATATATTTT.

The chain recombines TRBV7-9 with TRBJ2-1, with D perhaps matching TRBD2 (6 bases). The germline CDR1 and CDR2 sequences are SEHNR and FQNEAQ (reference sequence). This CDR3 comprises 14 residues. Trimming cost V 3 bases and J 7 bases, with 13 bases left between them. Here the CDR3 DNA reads TGTGCCAGCAGCTTCCCCGGGAGAATTAATGAGCAGTTCTTC. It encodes CASSFPGRINEQFF.

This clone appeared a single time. The CDR3 reads CASVSTGYSTDTQYF. The CDR3 DNA follows: TGCGCCAGCGTATCTACTGGTTATAGCACAGATACGCAGTATTTT. The chain recombines TRBV5-1 with TRBJ2-3; D uncertain. CDR1 is SGHRS, CDR2 YFSETQ, per germline. CDR3 length: 15 residues. V was pared by 7 bases and J by 0 bases, with 15 bases between. The entire variable domain, with the rest obtained from reference TRBV5-1 and TRBJ2-3, is as follows: KAGVTQTPRYLIKTRGQQVTLSCSPISGHRSVSWYQQTPGQGLQFLFEYFSETQRNKGNFPGRFSGRQFSNSRSEMNVSTLELGDSALYLCASVSTGYSTDTQYFGPGTRLTVL.

CDR3 sequence: CASSVGTNTDTQYF. As DNA, the CDR3 is TGTGCCAGCAGCGTAGGGACCAACACAGATACGCAGTATTTT. The chain combines TRBV9 with TRBJ2-3, with unresolved D. Per the germline V gene, CDR1 is SGDLS and CDR2 is YYNGEE. The V and J ends lost 0 bases and 2 bases respectively, with 7 bases between them. This CDR3 has 14 amino acids.

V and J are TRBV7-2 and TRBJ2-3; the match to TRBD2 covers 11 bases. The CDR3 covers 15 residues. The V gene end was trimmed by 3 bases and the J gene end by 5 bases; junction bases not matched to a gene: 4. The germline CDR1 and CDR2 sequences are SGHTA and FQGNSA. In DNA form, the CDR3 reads TGTGCCAGCAGCTTGGTAGCGGGGGGGGTAGATACGCAGTATTTT. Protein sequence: CASSLVAGGVDTQYF.

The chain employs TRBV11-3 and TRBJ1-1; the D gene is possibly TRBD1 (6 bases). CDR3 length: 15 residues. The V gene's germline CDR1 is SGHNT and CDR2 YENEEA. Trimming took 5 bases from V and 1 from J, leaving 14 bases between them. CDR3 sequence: CASSPQGSQNTEAFF. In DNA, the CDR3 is TGTGCCAGCAGCCCTCAGGGGTCCCAGAACACTGAAGCTTTCTTT.

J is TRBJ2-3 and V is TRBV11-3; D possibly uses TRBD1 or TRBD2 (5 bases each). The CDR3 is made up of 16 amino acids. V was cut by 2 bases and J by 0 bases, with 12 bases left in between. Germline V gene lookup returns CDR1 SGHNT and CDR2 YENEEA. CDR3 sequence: CASSLMGVGSTDTQYF. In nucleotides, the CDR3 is TGTGCCAGCAGCTTAATGGGGGTGGGGAGCACAGATACGCAGTATTTT.

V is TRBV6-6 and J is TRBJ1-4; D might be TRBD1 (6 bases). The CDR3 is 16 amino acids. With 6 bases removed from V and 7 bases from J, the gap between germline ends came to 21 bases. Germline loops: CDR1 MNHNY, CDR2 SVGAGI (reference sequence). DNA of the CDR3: TGTGCCAGCAGAGACAGGAGAAACCCTAAAGGTGAAAAACTGTTTTTT. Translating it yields CASRDRRNPKGEKLFF.

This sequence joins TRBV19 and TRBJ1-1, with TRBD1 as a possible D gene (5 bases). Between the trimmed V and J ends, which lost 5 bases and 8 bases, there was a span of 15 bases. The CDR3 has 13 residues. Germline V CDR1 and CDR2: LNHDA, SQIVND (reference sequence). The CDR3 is CASSPDRGEEAFF. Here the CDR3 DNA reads TGTGCCAGTAGTCCGGACCGGGGGGAAGAAGCTTTCTTT.

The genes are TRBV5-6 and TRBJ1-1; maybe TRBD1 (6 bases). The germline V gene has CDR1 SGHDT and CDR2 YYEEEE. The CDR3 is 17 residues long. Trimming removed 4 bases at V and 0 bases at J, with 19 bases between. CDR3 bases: TGTGCCAGCAGCCCATGGGGTCAGGGGTTCATGAACACTGAAGCTTTCTTT. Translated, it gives CASSPWGQGFMNTEAFF.

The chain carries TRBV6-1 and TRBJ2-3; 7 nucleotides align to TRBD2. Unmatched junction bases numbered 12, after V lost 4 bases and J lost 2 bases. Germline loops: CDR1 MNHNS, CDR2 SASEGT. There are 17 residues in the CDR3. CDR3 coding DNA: TGTGCCAGCAGTGTCCAAGAACTAGCGTCCTCCACAGATACGCAGTATTTT. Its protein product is CASSVQELASSTDTQYF.

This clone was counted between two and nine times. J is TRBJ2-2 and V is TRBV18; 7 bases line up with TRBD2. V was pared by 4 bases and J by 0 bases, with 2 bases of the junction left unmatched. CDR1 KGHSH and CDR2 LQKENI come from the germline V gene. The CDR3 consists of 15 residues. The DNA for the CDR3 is TGTGCCAGCTCACGAGCGGGGACGAACACCGGGGAGCTGTTTTTT. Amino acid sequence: CASSRAGTNTGELFF.

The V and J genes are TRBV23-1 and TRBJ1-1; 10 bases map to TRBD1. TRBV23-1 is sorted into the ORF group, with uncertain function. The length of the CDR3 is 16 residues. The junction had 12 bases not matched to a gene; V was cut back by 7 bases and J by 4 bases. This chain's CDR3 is CASNFQRQGAGTEAFF. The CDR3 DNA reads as TGCGCCAGCAACTTTCAACGACAGGGGGCTGGCACTGAAGCTTTCTTT.

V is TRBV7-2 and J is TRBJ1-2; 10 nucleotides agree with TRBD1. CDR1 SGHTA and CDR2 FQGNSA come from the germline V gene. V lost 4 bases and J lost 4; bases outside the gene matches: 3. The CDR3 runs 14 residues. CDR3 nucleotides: TGTGCCAGCAGCTCGACAGGGGGCCCCTATGGCTACACCTTC. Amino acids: CASSSTGGPYGYTF.

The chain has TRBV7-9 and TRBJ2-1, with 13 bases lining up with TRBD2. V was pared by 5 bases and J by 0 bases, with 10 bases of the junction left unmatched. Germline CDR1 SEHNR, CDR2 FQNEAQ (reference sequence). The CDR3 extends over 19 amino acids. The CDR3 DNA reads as TGTGCCAGCAGCCTGACTAGCGGGGGGACCCCGAGCTCCTACAATGAGCAGTTCTTC. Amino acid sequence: CASSLTSGGTPSSYNEQFF.

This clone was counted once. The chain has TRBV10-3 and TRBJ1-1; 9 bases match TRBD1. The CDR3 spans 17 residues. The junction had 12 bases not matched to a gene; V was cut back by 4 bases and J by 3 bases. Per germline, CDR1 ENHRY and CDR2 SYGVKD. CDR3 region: CAISVSSGTGYYTEAFF. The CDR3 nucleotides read TGTGCCATCAGTGTTTCCTCCGGGACAGGGTATTACACTGAAGCTTTCTTT.

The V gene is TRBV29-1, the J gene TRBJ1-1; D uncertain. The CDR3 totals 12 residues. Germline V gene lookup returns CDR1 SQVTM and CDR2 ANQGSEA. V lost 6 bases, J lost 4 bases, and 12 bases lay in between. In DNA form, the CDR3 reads TGCAGCGTCGGTGCGGGGTCCACTGAAGCTTTCTTT. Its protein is CSVGAGSTEAFF.

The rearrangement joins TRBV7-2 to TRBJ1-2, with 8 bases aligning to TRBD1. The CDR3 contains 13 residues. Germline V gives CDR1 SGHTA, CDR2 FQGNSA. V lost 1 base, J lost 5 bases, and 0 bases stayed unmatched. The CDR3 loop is CASSLGTGYGYTF. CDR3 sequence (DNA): TGTGCCAGCAGCTTAGGGACAGGGTATGGCTACACCTTC.

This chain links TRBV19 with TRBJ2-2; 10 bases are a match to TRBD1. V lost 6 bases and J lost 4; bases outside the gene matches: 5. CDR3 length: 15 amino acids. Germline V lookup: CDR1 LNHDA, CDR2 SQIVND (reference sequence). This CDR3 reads CASRGQGEGTGELFF. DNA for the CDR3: TGTGCCAGTAGAGGACAGGGGGAGGGCACCGGGGAGCTGTTTTTT.

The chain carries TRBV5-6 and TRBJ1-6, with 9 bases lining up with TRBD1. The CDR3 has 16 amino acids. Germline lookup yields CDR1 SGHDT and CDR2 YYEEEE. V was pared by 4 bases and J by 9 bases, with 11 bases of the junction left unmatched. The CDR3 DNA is TGTGCCAGCAGCCCCGGGACAGGGTCTGTAGGTTCACCCCTCCACTTT. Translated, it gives CASSPGTGSVGSPLHF.

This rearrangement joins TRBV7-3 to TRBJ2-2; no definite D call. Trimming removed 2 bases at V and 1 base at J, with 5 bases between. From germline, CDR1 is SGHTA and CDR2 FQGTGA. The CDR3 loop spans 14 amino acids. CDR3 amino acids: CASSLGRNTGELFF. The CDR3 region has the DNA TGTGCCAGCAGCTTAGGGCGGAACACCGGGGAGCTGTTTTTT.

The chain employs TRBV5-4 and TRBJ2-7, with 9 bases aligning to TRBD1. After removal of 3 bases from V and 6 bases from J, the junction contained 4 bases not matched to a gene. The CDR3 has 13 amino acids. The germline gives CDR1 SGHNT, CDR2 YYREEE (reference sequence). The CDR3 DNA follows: TGTGCCAGCAGCTCTGACAGGGGGGGCGAGCAGTACTTC. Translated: CASSSDRGGEQYF.